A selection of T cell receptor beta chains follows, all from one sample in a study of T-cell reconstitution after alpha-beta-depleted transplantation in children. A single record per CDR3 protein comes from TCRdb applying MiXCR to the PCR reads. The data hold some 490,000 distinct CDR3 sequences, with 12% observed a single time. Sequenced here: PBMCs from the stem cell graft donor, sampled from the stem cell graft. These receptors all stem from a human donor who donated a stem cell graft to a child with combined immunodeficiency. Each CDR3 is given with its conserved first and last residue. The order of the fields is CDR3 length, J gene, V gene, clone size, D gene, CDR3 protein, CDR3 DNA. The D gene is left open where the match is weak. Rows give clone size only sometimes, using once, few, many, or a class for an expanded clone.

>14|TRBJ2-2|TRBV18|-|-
CASSPSQGAGELFF
TGTGCCAGCTCACCGTCACAGGGAGCCGGGGAGCTGTTTTTT
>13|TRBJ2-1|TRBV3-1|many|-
CASSPPGVVEQFF
TGTGCCAGCAGCCCACCCGGTGTTGTTGAGCAGTTCTTC
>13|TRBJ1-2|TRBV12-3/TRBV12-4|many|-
CASSSPGFIGYTF
TGTGCCAGCAGTTCTCCAGGGTTTATAGGCTACACCTTC
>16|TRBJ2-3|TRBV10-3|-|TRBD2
CAINFGLAGDTDTQYF
TGTGCCATCAACTTCGGACTAGCGGGGGACACAGATACGCAGTATTTT
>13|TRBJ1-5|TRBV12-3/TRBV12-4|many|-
CASSQGVDQPQHF
TGTGCCAGCAGTCAGGGCGTCGATCAGCCCCAGCATTTT
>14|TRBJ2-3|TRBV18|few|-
CASSPNRDADTQYF
TGTGCCAGCTCACCGAACAGGGACGCAGATACGCAGTATTTT
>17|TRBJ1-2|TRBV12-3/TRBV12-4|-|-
CASSFDGQGATVGGGTF
-
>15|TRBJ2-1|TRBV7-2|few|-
CASSPRGDLYNEQFF
TGTGCCAGCAGCCCGCGGGGTGACCTTTACAATGAGCAGTTCTTC
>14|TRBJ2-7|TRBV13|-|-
CAMGPGRPSYEQYF
TGTGCCATGGGCCCTGGACGGCCGTCCTACGAGCAGTACTTC
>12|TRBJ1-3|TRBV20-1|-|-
CSAAGSGNTIYF
TGCAGTGCAGCTGGGTCTGGAAACACCATATATTTT
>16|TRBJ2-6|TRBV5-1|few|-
CASRIRADSGANVLTF
TGCGCCAGCAGAATTAGGGCGGACTCTGGGGCCAACGTCCTGACTTTC
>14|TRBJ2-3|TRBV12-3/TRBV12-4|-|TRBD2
CASRTSVSTDTQYF
TGTGCCAGCAGGACTAGCGTCTCCACAGATACGCAGTATTTT
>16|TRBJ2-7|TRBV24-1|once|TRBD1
CATSDFGTGGTYEQYF
TGTGCCACCAGTGATTTTGGGACAGGGGGAACCTACGAGCAGTACTTC
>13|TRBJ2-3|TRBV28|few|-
CASTLSGTDTQYF
TGTGCCAGCACCCTTAGCGGCACAGATACGCAGTATTTT
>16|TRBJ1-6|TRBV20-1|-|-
CSARALQAGFNSPLHF
TGCAGTGCTAGAGCCCTCCAGGCAGGGTTTAATTCACCCCTCCACTTT
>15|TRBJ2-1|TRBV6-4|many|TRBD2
CASSETLAGGDEQFF
TGTGCCAGCAGTGAAACGTTAGCGGGAGGGGATGAGCAGTTCTTC
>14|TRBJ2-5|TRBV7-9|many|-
CASSPPGHRETQYF
TGTGCCAGCAGCCCACCCGGCCATCGAGAGACCCAGTACTTC
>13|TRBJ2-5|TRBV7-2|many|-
CASSLALGETQYF
TGTGCCAGCAGCTTAGCGCTCGGGGAGACCCAGTACTTC
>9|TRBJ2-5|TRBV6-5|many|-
CASKETQYF
TGTGCCAGTAAAGAGACCCAGTACTTC
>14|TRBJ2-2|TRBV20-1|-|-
CSARDRQNTGELLF
TGCAGTGCTAGAGATCGACAGAACACCGGGGAGCTGCTTTTT
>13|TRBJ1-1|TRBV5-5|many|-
CASSRQLNTEAFF
TGTGCCAGCAGCCGGCAGTTGAACACTGAAGCTTTCTTT
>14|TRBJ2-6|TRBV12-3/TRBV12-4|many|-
CASSFLAGANVLTF
TGTGCCAGCAGTTTTCTGGCTGGGGCCAACGTCCTGACTTTC
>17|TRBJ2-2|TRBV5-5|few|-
CASSLRFAFPDTGELFF
TGTGCCAGCAGCTTGAGGTTCGCCTTCCCGGACACCGGGGAGCTGTTTTTT
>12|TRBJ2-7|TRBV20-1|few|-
CSAREGLGEQYF
TGCAGTGCTAGAGAGGGCCTCGGGGAGCAGTACTTC
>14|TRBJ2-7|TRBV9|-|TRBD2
CASNNGASGTEQYF
TGTGCCAGCAACAATGGGGCTAGCGGAACAGAGCAGTACTTC
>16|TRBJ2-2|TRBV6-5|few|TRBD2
CASSYVAGGITGELFF
TGTGCCAGCAGTTACGTAGCGGGAGGGATTACCGGGGAGCTGTTTTTT
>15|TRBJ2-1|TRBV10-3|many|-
CAIRLPGILYNEQFF
TGTGCCATCAGACTTCCCGGGATACTTTACAATGAGCAGTTCTTC
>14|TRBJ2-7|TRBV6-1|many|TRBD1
CASSQRQGRNEQYF
TGTGCCAGCAGTCAACGACAGGGAAGGAACGAGCAGTACTTC
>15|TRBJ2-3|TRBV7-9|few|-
CASSLDWRNTDTQYF
TGTGCCAGCAGCTTAGATTGGCGGAACACAGATACGCAGTATTTT
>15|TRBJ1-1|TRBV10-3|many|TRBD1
CAISELGTGNTEAFF
TGTGCCATCAGTGAGTTGGGGACAGGGAACACTGAAGCTTTCTTT
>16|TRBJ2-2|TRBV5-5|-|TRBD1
CASTMRDRENTGELFF
TGTGCCAGCACCATGAGGGACAGGGAGAACACCGGGGAGCTGTTTTTT
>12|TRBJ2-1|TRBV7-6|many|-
CASSPPGSEQFF
TGTGCCAGCAGCCCCCCCGGGAGTGAGCAGTTCTTC
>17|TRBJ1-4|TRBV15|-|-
CATSRFGVEATNEKLFF
TGTGCCACCAGCAGATTCGGTGTCGAGGCAACTAATGAAAAACTGTTTTTT
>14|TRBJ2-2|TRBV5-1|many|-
CASSLGQYTGELFF
TGCGCCAGCAGCTTGGGACAGTACACCGGGGAGCTGTTTTTT